Following are 8 T cell receptor beta chains from one sample sequenced in a study of T-cell reconstitution after alpha-beta-depleted transplantation in children. This sample's TCRbeta library carried unique molecular identifier barcodes. TCRdb recomputed calls from the PCR reads with MiXCR, one row per CDR3 protein. The sample has about 510,000 distinct CDR3 sequences; about an eighth are singletons. This specimen was PBMCs, mostly from graft donor cells, taken 180 days after TCRalphabeta/CD19-depleted stem cell transplant. The receptors come from a female patient aged 2-15 years who had a stem cell transplant for aplastic anemia, so the T cells may come from the graft donor.

The V and J genes are TRBV9 and TRBJ1-3; D is undetermined. CDR1 is SGDLS and CDR2 is YYNGEE in the germline V gene. This CDR3 region has 16 residues. The V gene lost 4 bases and the J gene lost 1 base, with 15 bases spanning the gap. CDR3 loop: CASSLQQTVSGNTIYF. CDR3 sequence (DNA): TGTGCCAGCAGCCTGCAACAGACGGTGTCTGGAAACACCATATATTTT.

This clonotype was found many times. The chain uses TRBV7-2 and TRBJ1-1; the D is unclear. The CDR3 contains 15 residues. V was cut by 2 bases and J by 1 base, with 11 bases left in between. Germline CDR1 SGHTA, CDR2 FQGNSA. Here the CDR3 DNA reads TGTGCCAGCAGCTTACTCGGCAGCTGGAACACTGAAGCTTTCTTT. Translated, it gives CASSLLGSWNTEAFF.

This clonotype showed up just a few times. The genes are TRBV6-2 or TRBV6-3 and TRBJ2-3; D unresolved. Germline V gene data show CDR1 as MNHEY and CDR2 as SVGEGT. The CDR3 extends over 13 amino acids. V lost 0 bases, J lost 2 bases, and 3 bases lay in between. CDR3 residues: CASSYSLTDTQYF. CDR3 in DNA: TGTGCCAGCAGTTACTCACTCACAGATACGCAGTATTTT.

This clonotype was seen repeatedly, ten times or more. The chain has TRBV4-2 and TRBJ1-4, with 9 bases that match TRBD1. The CDR3 totals 15 residues. Germline V gene sequence: CDR1 LGHNA, CDR2 YNFKEQ. Losses at the gene ends were 3 bases for V and 3 bases for J; bases not matched to a gene: 2. The CDR3 bases are TGTGCCAGCAGCCAGGACAGGGGACCTAATGAAAAACTGTTTTTT. This translates into CASSQDRGPNEKLFF.

This clonotype was seen ten or more times. The J gene is TRBJ1-2, the V gene TRBV27, with 7 bases matching TRBD1. This CDR3 has 15 residues. CDR1 and CDR2 from the germline V gene are MNHEY and SMNVEV (reference sequence). V shed 2 bases, J shed 0 bases, and the junction held 3 bases outside the gene matches. CDR3 nucleotides: TGTGCCAGCAGTTTAAAGACAGGGCCTAACTATGGCTACACCTTC. Amino acid sequence: CASSLKTGPNYGYTF.

This clonotype has ten or more counts. The chain recombines TRBV3-1 with TRBJ2-1; 8 bases are shared with TRBD2. This CDR3 has 17 amino acids. The germline V gene has CDR1 LGHDT and CDR2 YNNKEL (reference sequence). CDR3 loop: CGGGKYERGSSYNEQFF. Written as DNA, the CDR3 is TGTGGAGGGGGGAAGTACGAGCGGGGGTCCTCCTACAATGAGCAGTTCTTC.

The gene calls are TRBV18 and TRBJ2-3; either TRBD1 or TRBD2 may supply D (5 bases each). Trimming left V 6 bases short and J 5 bases short, with 18 bases between. Germline assignment: CDR1 KGHSH and CDR2 LQKENI. This CDR3 region has 15 residues. Here the CDR3 reads CASSPGASSGDTQYF. The DNA of the CDR3 is TGTGCCAGCTCGCCCGGGGCCTCCTCGGGAGATACGCAGTATTTT.

This clonotype has ten or more counts. The V call is TRBV3-1, the J call TRBJ2-1, with 10 bases that match TRBD2. The CDR3 sequence is 15 residues long. The germline gives CDR1 LGHDT, CDR2 YNNKEL (reference sequence). J lost 10 bases, V lost 3 bases, and 9 bases had no gene match. DNA for the CDR3: TGTGCCAGCAGCCAGGGGGCTAGCGGGAGCCGGGAGCAGTTCTTC. Translation gives CASSQGASGSREQFF.